This TCR beta chain is from a study of spatial heterogeneity in lung cancer (dated by TCRdb to 2018 to 2020). Notes on the research overall: Beta-chain transcripts were consistently detected in greater numbers than alpha-chain transcripts, which likely reflected higher beta-chain transcript abundance. In the raw uncorrected reads, each unique combination of TCR and UMI appeared more than ten times on average. In non-small cell lung cancer, the study made a quantitative comparison of TCR alpha and beta repertoires among multiple tumor regions, matched nontumor lung and blood. TCR repertoire features were related to nonsynonymous mutation counts determined by whole-exome sequencing of tumor tissue. At surgery, over 200 tumor regions, around 64 matched nontumor lung samples and 56 PBMC samples were TCR-sequenced for both alpha and beta chains.

Beyond this particular receptor, the publication reports: Ubiquitous expanded tumor TCRs were found in blood more often at tumor resection than at routine follow-up. Additional single-cell paired TCR alpha and beta sequencing was considered necessary to confirm, at a functional level, the hypothesis that regional TCRs recognize regional mutations.

Note on this clonotype: Its antigen is not yet known. It has no much larger one-base neighbor in the sample; base qualities were not kept.

The meaning of the sample's time point label: sample taken at primary tumor resection. TCR sequencing used whole RNA extracted from tumor and nontumor lung tissue, or from cryopreserved PBMC samples, without cell sorting. Donors were 72 patients with early-stage, untreated non-small cell lung cancer from the lung TRACERx cohort. Patients were selected for TCR sequencing only if sufficient RNA was available from at least two tumor regions. At the junction V is shortened by 5 bases and J by 5 bases; bases outside the gene matches: 7. Reading the germline V gene gives CDR1 MDHEN and CDR2 SYDVKM. The CDR3, from cysteine to phenylalanine, totals 14 residues. Only CDR3 DNA is held: 42 bases, read in frame from base 1. Libraries were made using 5' RACE. Instrument on record: NextSeq 500. In the TCR library protocol, a unique molecular identifier was attached to each TCR cDNA molecule so that PCR and sequencing errors could be corrected. The authors processed their data as follows. TCR identification, UMI-based error correction and CDR3 extraction were performed with Decombinator tools. TCRs above a frequency of 2 per 1,000, corresponding to the top 1% of the tumor frequency distribution, were defined as expanded. Each repertoire was subsampled 100 times to 5,000 TCRs, after which Renyi diversity was computed with the R vegan package. CDR3 similarity networks were built from amino acid triplet string-kernel similarity, with CDR3s being connected when pairwise similarity was above 0.82. TCRdb redid the processing of the public reads, applying fastp at Q25 and MiXCR, and retained in-frame beta chains. Entries are consolidated by CDR3 protein sequence, retaining the most common genes and DNA. The authors' filters were not applied to this entry. A total of some 85,000 distinct CDR3 sequences appear in this sample, approximately 21% of them only once. The top ten hold around 5.9% of the sample.

The TCR originated in a male donor with early-stage non-small cell lung cancer. The V gene is TRBV28 and the J gene is TRBJ2-7, with 9 central nucleotides matching TRBD1. The sample was PBMCs, taken at surgery. CDR3 sequence: CASSPTDRGDEQYF. The DNA sequence is as follows: TGTGCCAGCAGTCCCACGGACAGGGGAGACGAGCAGTACTTC.